This T cell receptor beta chain was identified in a study of blood T cell repertoires in COVID-19. The overall study: Either two negative PCRs, clearance, or symptom resolution qualified Cohort 3 donors as recovered. Samples of COVID-19 (acute and convalescent) were obtained from the United States, Italy and Spain.

CDR3 size: 15 residues. V shed 3 bases and J 2 bases; nucleotides not matched to a gene: 6. The germline V gene encodes CDR1 MGHRA and CDR2 YSYEKL. Original processing methods: Estimation of nucleated cell counts was performed using reference gene primer amplification. Produced via immunoSEQ multiplex PCR; TCRdb's table is partial and in-frame only. V and J calls and clone size are those listed in that table; D and trimming were worked out from the DNA. Found here are about 210,000 clones, around 87% of them singletons; the top ten hold 20% to 25%. This sequence originates from a woman aged 40 to 50 in a cohort exposed to, infected with or recovered from COVID-19 (not recorded which). This chain links TRBV4-1 with TRBJ2-7, with TRBD2 matching over 8 bases. Sequences were obtained from PBMCs or T cells enriched from blood (not recorded which). The CDR3 spells CASSHTREGAYEQYF. The CDR3 bases are TGCGCCAGCAGCCACACCCGGGAGGGGGCCTACGAGCAGTACTTC.